This entry is about one TCR beta chain. This receptor's antigen is unknown. Base qualities are not at hand, and no much larger clone is one base apart. Trimming costs V 4 bases and J 9 bases, and their ends lie 16 bases apart. The germline V gene sets CDR1 to SGHTA and CDR2 to FQGTGA. From the cysteine through the phenylalanine, the CDR3 covers 14 amino acids. Only CDR3 DNA is held: 42 bases, read in frame from base 1. The data derive from a study of blood T cell repertoires in COVID-19 (dated by TCRdb to about 2020). Some background on the complete study: The collaborator samples originated in the United States, Italy and Spain and spanned the acute and convalescent phases of COVID-19. The prospective study material was composed of cDNA or gDNA derived from T cells, B-cell-depleted T cells, or PBMCs. Subjects who had been exposed to COVID-19, were actively infected with it, or had recovered from it provided the deeply sampled blood TCRbeta repertoires that made up the dataset. The repertoires were released in a freely available public database meant as a resource for research on the immune response to SARS-CoV-2. Samples came from the ongoing ImmuneRACE study (first 160 participants) plus 1,254 subjects from 6 global collaborators. A de-identified subject ID, COVID-19 status, age in years and sex were almost always included in the sample metadata. HLA class I and class II types, where available, came from metadata supplied by the sample provider rather than from assay-based typing.

TCRbeta CDR3 regions were amplified from genomic DNA using the immunoSEQ Assay, a bias-controlled multiplex PCR. In the source study's methods: The number of nucleated cells in each sample was estimated from the amplification of reference gene primers within the assay. To quantify the absolute abundance of each unique TCRbeta CDR3 rearrangement, sequence reads were collapsed and filtered. For each sample, productive Simpson clonality was calculated by taking the square root of Simpson's diversity index across productive rearrangements. TCRdb limited this immuneACCESS table to in-frame rearrangements with V and J called. A share of clones is missing; checked studies link under half to unresolved V genes, and the rest is unexplained. D and trimming come from the DNA, and the V and J calls and clone size come from that table. The sample table shows about 170,000 clones, and about nine tenths are seen once. The top ten clones comprise roughly 0.77% of the sample.

Enrolling through a virtual design, the prospective study's participants ranged in age from roughly 18 to 89 years and lived across roughly 23 United States geographic areas. In the prospective study, participants were assigned to cohorts based on the clinical history participants reported in a screening survey and a study questionnaire. ImmuneRACE Cohort 3 recovered participants were defined by two consecutive negative NP/OP PCR tests, healthcare professional clearance, or symptom resolution. In the prospective study, mobile phlebotomists collected whole blood, serum and a nasopharyngeal or oropharyngeal swab from each participant. Participants in the prospective study had the option to provide additional blood draws and questionnaires over an approximately 2-month period. Before DNA extraction, blood samples from the prospective study were shipped at room temperature or frozen. The study at large found these results: How much clinical and demographic metadata was included differed by source and by participant, and the metadata was provided uncurated.

The sequencing sample was made of PBMCs or T cells enriched from blood (not recorded which). The sequence was collected from a woman aged 18-35 years who had recovered from COVID-19. This chain joins TRBV7-3 to TRBJ2-4, with a tentative D gene TRBD1 over 5 matching bases. In nucleotides, the sequence is TGTGCCAGCAGCTCCCCTGGGGCTGGTAGCATTCAGTACTTC. Its translation reads: CASSSPGAGSIQYF.